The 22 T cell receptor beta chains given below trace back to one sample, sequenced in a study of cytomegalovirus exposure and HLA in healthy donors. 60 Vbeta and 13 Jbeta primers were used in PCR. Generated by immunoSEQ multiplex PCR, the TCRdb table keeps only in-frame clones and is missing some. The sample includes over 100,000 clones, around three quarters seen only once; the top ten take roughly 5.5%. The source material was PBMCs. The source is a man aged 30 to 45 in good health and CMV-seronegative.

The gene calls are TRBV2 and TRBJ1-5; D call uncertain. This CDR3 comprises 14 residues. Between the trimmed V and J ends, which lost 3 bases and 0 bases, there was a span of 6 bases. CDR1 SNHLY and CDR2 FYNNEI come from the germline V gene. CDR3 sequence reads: CASSDKLSNQPQHF. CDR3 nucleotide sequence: TGTGCCAGCAGTGACAAACTTAGCAATCAGCCCCAGCATTTT.

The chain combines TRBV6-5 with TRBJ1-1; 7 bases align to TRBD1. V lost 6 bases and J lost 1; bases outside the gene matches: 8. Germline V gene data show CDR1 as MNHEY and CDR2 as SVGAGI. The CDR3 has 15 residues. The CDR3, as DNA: TGTGCCAGCAGGAACTCCAGACAGGGGAACACTGAAGCTTTCTTT. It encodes CASRNSRQGNTEAFF.

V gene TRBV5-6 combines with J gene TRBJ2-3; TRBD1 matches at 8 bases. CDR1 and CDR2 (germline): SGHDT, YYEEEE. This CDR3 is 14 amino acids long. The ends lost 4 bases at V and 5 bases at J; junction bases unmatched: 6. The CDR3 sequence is CASSRDRMGDTQYF. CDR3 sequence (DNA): TGTGCCAGCAGCCGGGACAGGATGGGAGATACGCAGTATTTT.

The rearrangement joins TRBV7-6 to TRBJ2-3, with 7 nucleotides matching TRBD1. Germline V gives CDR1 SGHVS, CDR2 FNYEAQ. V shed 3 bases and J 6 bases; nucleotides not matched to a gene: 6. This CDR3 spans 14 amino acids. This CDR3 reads CASSFRQGSDTQYF. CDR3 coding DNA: TGTGCCAGCAGCTTTAGACAGGGAAGTGATACGCAGTATTTT.

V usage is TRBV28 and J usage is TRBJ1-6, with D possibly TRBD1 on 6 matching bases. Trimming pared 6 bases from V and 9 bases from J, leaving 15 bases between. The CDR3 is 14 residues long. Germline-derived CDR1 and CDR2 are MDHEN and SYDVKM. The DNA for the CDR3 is TGTGCCAGCAGAAAGGCGGGGGCGGTTTCACCCCTCCACTTT. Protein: CASRKAGAVSPLHF.

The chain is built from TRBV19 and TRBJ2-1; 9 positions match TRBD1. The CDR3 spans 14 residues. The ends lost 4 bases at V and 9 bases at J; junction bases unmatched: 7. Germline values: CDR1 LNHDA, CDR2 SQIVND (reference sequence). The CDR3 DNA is TGTGCCAGTAGTAGGACAGGGGTTGAGGGTGAGCAGTTCTTC. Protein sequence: CASSRTGVEGEQFF.

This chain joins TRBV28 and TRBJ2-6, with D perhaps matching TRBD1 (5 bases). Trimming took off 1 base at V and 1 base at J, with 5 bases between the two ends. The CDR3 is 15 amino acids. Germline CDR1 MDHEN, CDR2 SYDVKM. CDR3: CASSLSGSGANVLTF. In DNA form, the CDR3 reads TGTGCCAGCAGTTTATCAGGGTCTGGGGCCAACGTCCTGACTTTC.

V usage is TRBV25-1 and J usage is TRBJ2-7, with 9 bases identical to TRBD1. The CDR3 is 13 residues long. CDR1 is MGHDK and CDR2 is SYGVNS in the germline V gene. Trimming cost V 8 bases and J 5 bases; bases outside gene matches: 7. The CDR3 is CASGSGTGNEQYF. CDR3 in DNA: TGTGCCAGCGGATCCGGGACAGGGAACGAGCAGTACTTC.

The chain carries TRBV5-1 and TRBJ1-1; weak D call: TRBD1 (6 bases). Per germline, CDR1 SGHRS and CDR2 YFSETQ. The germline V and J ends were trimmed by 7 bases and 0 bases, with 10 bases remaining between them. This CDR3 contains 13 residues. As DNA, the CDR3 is TGCGCCAGCTCAGACAGGATGAACACTGAAGCTTTCTTT. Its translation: CASSDRMNTEAFF.

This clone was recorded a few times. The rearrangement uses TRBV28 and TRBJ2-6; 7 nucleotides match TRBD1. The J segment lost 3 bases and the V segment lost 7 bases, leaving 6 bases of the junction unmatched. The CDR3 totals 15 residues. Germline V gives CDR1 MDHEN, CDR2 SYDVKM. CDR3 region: CASTLGGLGANVLTF. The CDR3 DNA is TGTGCCAGCACCCTAGGGGGCCTTGGGGCCAACGTCCTGACTTTC.

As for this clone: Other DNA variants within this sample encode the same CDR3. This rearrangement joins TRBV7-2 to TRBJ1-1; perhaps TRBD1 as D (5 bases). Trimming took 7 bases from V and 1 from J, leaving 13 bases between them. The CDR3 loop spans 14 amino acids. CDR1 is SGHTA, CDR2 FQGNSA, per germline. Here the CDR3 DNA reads TGTGCCAGCACCCAGGGCAGGGAGAACACTGAAGCTTTCTTT. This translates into CASTQGRENTEAFF.

The CDR3 sequence is CSAPGNGAQYF. CDR3 coding DNA: TGCAGTGCTCCAGGGAATGGGGCCCAGTACTTC. The chain joins TRBV20-1 to TRBJ2-5; D might be TRBD1 (5 bases). Germline-derived CDR1 and CDR2 are DFQATT and SNEGSKA (reference sequence). This CDR3 has 11 amino acids. V dropped 5 bases and J dropped 9 bases, with 13 bases sitting between them.

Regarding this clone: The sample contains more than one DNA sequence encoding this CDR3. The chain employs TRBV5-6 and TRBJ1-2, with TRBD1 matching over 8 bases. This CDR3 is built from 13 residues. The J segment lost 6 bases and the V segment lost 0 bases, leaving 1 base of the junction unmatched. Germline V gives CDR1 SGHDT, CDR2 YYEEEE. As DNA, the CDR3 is TGTGCCAGCAGCTTGGGACAGGGGAATGGCTACACCTTC. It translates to CASSLGQGNGYTF.

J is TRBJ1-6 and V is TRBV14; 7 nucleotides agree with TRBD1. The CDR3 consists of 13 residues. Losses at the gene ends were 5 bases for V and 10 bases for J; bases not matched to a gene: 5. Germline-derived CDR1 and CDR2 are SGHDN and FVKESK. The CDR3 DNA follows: TGTGCCAGCAGCTACAGGGGATTATCACCCCTCCACTTT. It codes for CASSYRGLSPLHF.

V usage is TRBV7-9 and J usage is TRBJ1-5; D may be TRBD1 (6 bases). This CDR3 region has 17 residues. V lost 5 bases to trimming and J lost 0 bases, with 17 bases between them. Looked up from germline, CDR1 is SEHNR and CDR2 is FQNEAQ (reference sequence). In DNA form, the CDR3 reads TGTGCCAGCAGCACCTACTCAACAGGGTATAGCAATCAGCCCCAGCATTTT. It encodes CASSTYSTGYSNQPQHF.

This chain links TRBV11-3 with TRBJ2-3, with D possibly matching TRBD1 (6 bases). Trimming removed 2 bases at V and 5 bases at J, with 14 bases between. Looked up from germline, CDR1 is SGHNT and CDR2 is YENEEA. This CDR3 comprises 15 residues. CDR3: CASSLLTGIGDTQYF. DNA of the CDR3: TGTGCCAGCAGCTTACTAACAGGGATAGGAGATACGCAGTATTTT.

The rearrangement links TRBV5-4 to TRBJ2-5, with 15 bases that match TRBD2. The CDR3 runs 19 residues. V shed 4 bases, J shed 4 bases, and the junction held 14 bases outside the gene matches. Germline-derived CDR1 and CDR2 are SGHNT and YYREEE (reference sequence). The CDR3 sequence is CASSPGTSGGFRIRETQYF. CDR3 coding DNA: TGTGCCAGCAGCCCGGGGACTAGCGGGGGGTTCAGAATTCGAGAGACCCAGTACTTC.

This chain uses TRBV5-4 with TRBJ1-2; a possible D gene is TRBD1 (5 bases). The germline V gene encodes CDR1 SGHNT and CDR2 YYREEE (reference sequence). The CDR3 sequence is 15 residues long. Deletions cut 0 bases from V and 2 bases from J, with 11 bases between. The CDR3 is CASSLGGDYNYGYTF. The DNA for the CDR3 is TGTGCCAGCAGCTTGGGGGGGGATTACAACTATGGCTACACCTTC.

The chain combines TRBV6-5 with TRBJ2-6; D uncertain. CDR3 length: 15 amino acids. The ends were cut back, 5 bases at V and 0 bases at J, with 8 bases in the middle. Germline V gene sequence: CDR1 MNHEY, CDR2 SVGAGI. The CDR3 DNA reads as TGTGCCAGCAGTCCGAGTCTCTCTGGGGCCAACGTCCTGACTTTC. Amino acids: CASSPSLSGANVLTF.

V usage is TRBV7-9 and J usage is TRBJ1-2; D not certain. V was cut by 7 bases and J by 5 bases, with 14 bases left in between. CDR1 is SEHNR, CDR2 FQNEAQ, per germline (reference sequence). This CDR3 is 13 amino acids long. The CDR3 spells CASTPYTEYGYTF. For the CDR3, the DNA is TGTGCCAGCACCCCATACACCGAATATGGCTACACCTTC.

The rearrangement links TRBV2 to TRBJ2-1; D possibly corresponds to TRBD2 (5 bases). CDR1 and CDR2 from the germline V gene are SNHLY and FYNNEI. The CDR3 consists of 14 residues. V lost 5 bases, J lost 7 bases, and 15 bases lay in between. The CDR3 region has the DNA TGTGCCAGCAGTAACCACGGGAAGGCGAATGAGCAGTTCTTC. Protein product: CASSNHGKANEQFF.

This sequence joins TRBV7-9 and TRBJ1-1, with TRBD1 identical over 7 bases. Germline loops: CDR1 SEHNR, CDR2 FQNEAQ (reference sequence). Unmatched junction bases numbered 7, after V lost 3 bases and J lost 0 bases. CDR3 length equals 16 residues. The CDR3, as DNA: TGTGCCAGCAGCTTTCCAGGACAGGAGATGAACACTGAAGCTTTCTTT. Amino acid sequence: CASSFPGQEMNTEAFF. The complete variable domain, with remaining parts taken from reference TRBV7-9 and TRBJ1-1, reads DTGVSQNPRHKITKRGQNVTFRCDPISEHNRLYWYRQTLGQGPEFLTYFQNEAQLEKSRLLSDRFSAERPKGSFSTLEIQRTEQGDSAMYLCASSFPGQEMNTEAFFGQGTRLTVV.